The TCR beta chain described here comes from a study of T cells in Graves' hyperthyroidism and ophthalmopathy. Study results and caveats: Among clonotypes expanded in thyroid above 0.001, most were also found in blood.

There were TCR beta CDR3 regions amplified from RNA transcripts. Primed by the HTBI set, a first-round RT-PCR was run on the TCR CDR3. Via MiXCR, TCRdb re-called the multiplex PCR reads, giving one row per CDR3 protein. Among roughly 500,000 distinct CDR3 sequences, around 14% were seen once, and the ten largest hold about 5.8%. This clonotype was detected only a few times. Its antigen remains unknown. These patients, aged 18 to 65, had recently diagnosed hyperthyroidism lasting under 2 months. Uncontrolled infections, other autoimmune diseases, pregnancy or lactation led to exclusion of patients. Blood dates from first hyperthyroidism diagnosis, before any ophthalmopathy symptoms. The clonotype was recovered from a woman aged 25 to 45 with Graves' hyperthyroidism that later progressed to Graves' ophthalmopathy. The sequencing sample was made of blood.

CDR3 region: CASIDSYNEQFF. In DNA form, the CDR3 reads TGTGCCAGCATAGACAGTTACAATGAGCAGTTCTTC. V usage is TRBV25-1 and J usage is TRBJ2-1, with D possibly being TRBD1 (5 bases). Germline V gives CDR1 MGHDK, CDR2 SYGVNS. V was shortened by 7 bases and J by 4 bases, with 8 bases between the two germline ends. The CDR3 is made up of 12 amino acids.